The following is a TCR beta chain sequence with its context. Its antigen is not identified. The entry originates in a study of T cell clonotyping in hematopoietic cell transplantation. General study points: At the given depth, recipient repertoires were over 95% de novo clonotypes. Broader posttransplant TCR repertoire diversity was predicted by graft donor and pretransplant recipient Inverse Simpson Index values. Recipient TCR diversity dropped after transplant; expanded clonotypes rose from day 30 to 180. Cells were unsorted, so CD4 and CD8 contributions were not separated.

V lost 0 bases, J lost 4 bases, and 12 bases lay in between. CDR1 is SGHVS and CDR2 is FQNEAQ in the germline V gene. The CDR3 runs to 15 residues. Sequenced by immunoSEQ multiplex PCR; TCRdb stores in-frame clones only, minus some. Among more than 9,500 clones listed, roughly nine tenths were seen once. This TCR came from a human donor who either received an allogeneic hematopoietic cell transplant for a myeloid malignancy or was a related donor (not recorded which). Some clones in this sample may be carry-over from other donors' samples. The sample was peripheral blood mononuclear cells. V gene TRBV7-8 combines with J gene TRBJ1-2; maybe TRBD1 (5 bases). The DNA of the CDR3 is TGTGCCAGCAGCTTAGCGGCGGGGCTCGTCTATGGCTACACCTTC. Its translation is CASSLAAGLVYGYTF.